This TCR beta chain originates from a study of PD-1 blockade in classical Hodgkin lymphoma. Study results and caveats: Repertoire differences have undefined causes, possibly disease activity or prior therapy. As was reported, newly diagnosed patients showed lower baseline TCR diversity than healthy donors did.

The protocol was immunoSEQ multiplex PCR, while the TCRdb copy is restricted to in-frame clones and leaves out a portion. The sample records roughly 70,000 clones, about 93% being singletons. In this sample, this clone turned up once. Its antigen is as yet unknown. Time point here: newly diagnosed, previously untreated cHL patient sample. Untreated, newly diagnosed classical Hodgkin lymphoma PBMCs served for comparison. V gave up 5 bases and J gave up 8 bases, with 15 bases separating them. Germline V CDR1 and CDR2: SNHLY, FYNNEI. The CDR3 length is 14 residues. The source material was peripheral blood mononuclear cells (PBMCs). The receptor's source is a human donor with classical Hodgkin lymphoma. The chain links TRBV2 to TRBJ1-4, with D uncertain. Here the CDR3 reads CASSLTVVGEKLFF. The CDR3 coding sequence is TGTGCCAGCAGTTTAACAGTGGTAGGGGAAAAACTGTTTTTT.